This T cell receptor (beta chain) was recorded in a study of blood T cell repertoires in COVID-19 (TCRdb year 2020). For the study in its entirety: Collaborator samples came from the United States, Italy and Spain and covered acute and convalescent phases of COVID-19. The prospective study material was composed of cDNA or gDNA derived from T cells, B-cell-depleted T cells, or PBMCs. Subjects who had been exposed to COVID-19, were actively infected with it, or had recovered from it provided the deeply sampled blood TCRbeta repertoires that made up the dataset. The repertoires were released in a freely available public database meant as a resource for research on the immune response to SARS-CoV-2. The samples were drawn from the first 160 participants of the ongoing ImmuneRACE study and from 950 to 1,500 subjects provided by 6 global collaborators. Sample metadata almost always included a de-identified subject ID, COVID-19 status, age in years and sex. HLA class I and class II types, where available, came from metadata supplied by the sample provider rather than from assay-based typing.

The CDR3 contains 12 residues, cysteine and phenylalanine counted. CDR3 DNA only is kept here, 36 bases in frame from base 1. At the junction V is shortened by 6 bases and J by 9 bases, with 12 bases in between. Reading the germline V gene gives CDR1 SNHLY and CDR2 FYNNEI. Overall results and qualifications from the work: The amount of clinical and demographic metadata varied by source and participant and was provided uncurated.

Participants in the prospective study were aged about 18 to 90 years, lived in 20 to 30 United States geographic areas, and enrolled through a virtual design. To assign participants to cohorts, the prospective study relied on clinical history that participants themselves reported in a screening survey and a study questionnaire. ImmuneRACE Cohort 3 recovered participants were defined by two consecutive negative NP/OP PCR tests, healthcare professional clearance, or symptom resolution. In the prospective study, whole blood, serum and a nasopharyngeal or oropharyngeal swab were collected from each participant by mobile phlebotomists. Additional blood draws and questionnaires over an approximately 2-month period could optionally be provided by prospective study participants. Prospective study blood samples were shipped either frozen or at room temperature before DNA extraction. The immunoSEQ Assay, a bias-controlled multiplex PCR, was used to amplify TCRbeta CDR3 regions from genomic DNA. In the paper's pipeline: Nucleated cell counts per sample were estimated from amplification of reference gene primers within the assay. To quantify the absolute abundance of each unique TCRbeta CDR3 rearrangement, sequence reads were collapsed and filtered. For each sample, productive Simpson clonality was calculated as the square root of Simpson's diversity index over productive rearrangements. TCRdb mirrors the immuneACCESS table, restricted to in-frame sequences. Some clones are absent from its copies; in checked studies, under half trace to an unresolved V gene, and the reason for the others is unknown. V, J and clone size were drawn from that table, and D and trimming were deduced from the DNA. The sample data list approximately 400,000 clones, and around 87% of these were observed just once. The ten largest clones add up to under 1.5% of the sample.

Remarks on this clone: No cognate antigen has been identified for it. No base qualities exist here, and no much larger clone lies one base off it.

Sequencing was done on a sample of PBMCs or T cells enriched from blood (not recorded which). Here the chain combines TRBV2 and TRBJ2-1; the D gene is possibly TRBD2, with 5 bases matching. The TCR originated in a man aged 25 to 40 who had recovered from COVID-19. CDR3 protein: CASRGTSAEQFF. The nucleotides read TGTGCCAGCAGGGGTACTAGTGCTGAGCAGTTCTTC.